The 6 T cell receptor beta chains in this list originate from one sample, sequenced in a study of CD8 T cells in Susac syndrome. Random hexamers primed reverse transcription of about 0.45 to 1 ug RNA. TCRdb used MiXCR to reprocess the immunoSEQ multiplex PCR reads, holding one entry per CDR3 protein. Among about 190,000 distinct CDR3 sequences, 95% were seen once, and the ten largest hold approximately 0.15%. Sequencing was carried out using CD8+ T cells from PBMCs. The receptors shown here come from a human donor with Susac syndrome.

The chain links TRBV2 to TRBJ2-1; 7 nucleotides line up with TRBD2. The CDR3 has 14 residues. The J segment lost 8 bases and the V segment lost 3 bases, leaving 7 bases of the junction unmatched. CDR1 SNHLY and CDR2 FYNNEI come from the germline V gene. This CDR3 is CASSDGGSGDEQFF. DNA of the CDR3: TGTGCCAGCAGTGATGGCGGGAGTGGTGATGAGCAGTTCTTC.

This sequence joins TRBV7-2 and TRBJ2-5; the D gene is possibly TRBD2 (5 bases). The CDR3 totals 15 residues. Germline CDR1 SGHTA, CDR2 FQGNSA. With 5 bases removed from V and 5 bases from J, the gap between germline ends came to 18 bases. The CDR3 nucleotides read TGTGCCAGCAGCAGAAACGGGGAAGTTTATGAGACCCAGTACTTC. Translating it yields CASSRNGEVYETQYF.

V and J are TRBV13 and TRBJ2-3, with 10 nucleotides matching TRBD2. Germline trimming cut 2 bases from V and 2 bases from J; bases unmatched to any gene: 4. The germline gives CDR1 PRHDT, CDR2 FYEKMQ (reference sequence). This CDR3 contains 16 residues. The DNA for the CDR3 is TGTGCCAGCAGCTTACCTAGCGGGGGATTCACAGATACGCAGTATTTT. Protein: CASSLPSGGFTDTQYF.

The chain couples TRBV6-5 to TRBJ2-7; 10 nucleotides agree with TRBD2. Trimming cost V 7 bases and J 6 bases; bases outside gene matches: 6. Germline V gene lookup returns CDR1 MNHEY and CDR2 SVGAGI. The CDR3 is 13 amino acids. The CDR3 DNA sequence: TGTGCCAGCACCGGACTAGCGGCCCCCGAGCAGTACTTC. This sequence encodes CASTGLAAPEQYF.

V and J are TRBV7-8 and TRBJ2-3; the match to TRBD2 covers 9 bases. Per the germline V gene, CDR1 is SGHVS and CDR2 is FQNEAQ. The junction had 8 bases not matched to a gene; V was cut back by 1 base and J by 0 bases. The CDR3 runs to 18 residues. The DNA for the CDR3 is TGTGCCAGCAGCTTAGAGGAGACTAGCGGTTCTAGCACAGATACGCAGTATTTT. This sequence encodes CASSLEETSGSSTDTQYF. Based on the CDR3 plus reference TRBV7-8 and TRBJ2-3, the full variable domain is GAGVSQSPRYKVAKRGQDVALRCDPISGHVSLFWYQQALGQGPEFLTYFQNEAQLDKSGLPSDRFFAERPEGSVSTLKIQRTQQEDSAVYLCASSLEETSGSSTDTQYFGPGTRLTVL.

The DNA of the CDR3 is TGTGCCAGCAGTTTACAGACTGGGACAGGATGGCAGTACTTC. It translates to CASSLQTGTGWQYF. The chain joins TRBV28 to TRBJ2-7, with TRBD1 identical over 8 bases. V trimming: 2 bases; J trimming: 9 bases; junction bases outside the gene matches: 9. CDR1 MDHEN and CDR2 SYDVKM come from the germline V gene. This CDR3 spans 14 amino acids.